A single sample is the source of the 28 T cell receptor beta chains below, sequenced in a study of neurological immune-mediated disorders (dated by TCRdb to about 2019). The protocol used for the library was 5' RACE. TCRdb lists the instrument as Illumina HiSeq 2500. TCRdb reprocessed the public reads (quality trimming at Q25 with fastp, clone calling with MiXCR) and kept in-frame beta chains. Under each unique CDR3 protein, matching rows form one entry showing the most common genes and DNA. Across this sample there are some 46,000 distinct CDR3 sequences, with less than 5% seen only once. The ten largest clones take up approximately 5.4% of the sample. Sequencing was carried out using PBMCs. Receptors originate from a woman between 55 and 75 years old with multiple sclerosis.

This clonotype was counted at least ten times. This rearrangement joins TRBV7-8 to TRBJ2-3; TRBD2 matches 8 bases. Germline trimming cut 3 bases from V and 2 bases from J; bases unmatched to any gene: 7. CDR3 size: 16 residues. The germline V gene has CDR1 SGHVS and CDR2 FQNEAQ. CDR3 protein: CASSFKGGRTTDTQYF. CDR3 coding DNA: TGTGCCAGCAGCTTTAAGGGCGGGAGGACCACAGATACGCAGTATTTT.

This clonotype occurred many times. The gene calls are TRBV6-2 or TRBV6-3 and TRBJ2-3; possibly TRBD2 for D (5 bases). CDR1 MNHEY and CDR2 SVGEGT come from the germline V gene. V was shortened by 5 bases and J by 3 bases, with 15 bases between the two germline ends. The CDR3 runs to 15 residues. The CDR3 DNA sequence: TGTGCCAGCAGTACCGCAGGAGGTCAAACAGATACGCAGTATTTT. Amino acid sequence: CASSTAGGQTDTQYF.

This clonotype was detected ten times or more. The V call is TRBV6-5, the J call TRBJ2-1; TRBD1 agrees at 8 bases. The CDR3 has 15 residues. Germline loops: CDR1 MNHEY, CDR2 SVGAGI. V trimming: 4 bases; J trimming: 2 bases; junction bases outside the gene matches: 4. The DNA for the CDR3 is TGTGCCAGCAGTTCTCCGGGACAGGCCTACAATGAGCAGTTCTTC. Translation gives CASSSPGQAYNEQFF.

This rearrangement joins TRBV15 to TRBJ2-3; D gene unclear. Per the germline V gene, CDR1 is LNHNV and CDR2 is YYDKDF (reference sequence). The CDR3 sequence is 14 residues long. V was cut by 1 base and J by 6 bases, with 11 bases left in between. The DNA of the CDR3 is TGTGCCACCAGCAGAGCCGGGTACGAGGATACGCAGTATTTT. It translates to CATSRAGYEDTQYF. The entire variable domain, with the rest obtained from reference TRBV15 and TRBJ2-3, is as follows: DAMVIQNPRYQVTQFGKPVTLSCSQTLNHNVMYWYQQKSSQAPKLLFHYYDKDFNNEADTPDNFQSRRPNTSFCFLDIRSPGLGDTAMYLCATSRAGYEDTQYFGPGTRLTVL.

This clonotype has at least ten counts. The rearrangement links TRBV20-1 to TRBJ2-7; 13 bases fit TRBD2. V lost 5 bases, J lost 6 bases, and 4 bases stayed unmatched. The germline V gene encodes CDR1 DFQATT and CDR2 SNEGSKA (reference sequence). There are 13 residues in the CDR3. CDR3 in amino acids: CSAGTSGKIEQYV. In DNA, the CDR3 is TGCAGTGCTGGGACTAGCGGGAAGATCGAGCAGTACGTC.

This clonotype was seen ten or more times. The V gene is TRBV4-1, the J gene TRBJ1-5, with 9 nucleotides matching TRBD1. Trimming at V came to 3 bases and at J to 5 bases, leaving 11 bases not matched to a gene. CDR3 length equals 17 residues. Germline V gives CDR1 MGHRA, CDR2 YSYEKL. CDR3 DNA: TGCGCCAGCAGCCATGACAAGGGGACAGGGATACATCAGCCCCAGCATTTT. Amino acids: CASSHDKGTGIHQPQHF.

At least ten counts were recorded for this clonotype. The chain joins TRBV7-2 to TRBJ2-2; TRBD2 matches 11 bases. Losses at the gene ends were 5 bases for V and 5 bases for J; bases not matched to a gene: 7. The CDR3 loop spans 16 amino acids. Germline CDR1 is SGHTA and CDR2 is FQGNSA. Here the CDR3 DNA reads TGTGCCAGCAGCCCCACTAGCGGGAGATGGACCGGGGAGCTGTTTTTT. It encodes CASSPTSGRWTGELFF.

The sample holds a few counts of this clonotype. The chain joins TRBV25-1 to TRBJ2-2; maybe TRBD2 (6 bases). Germline V lookup: CDR1 MGHDK, CDR2 SYGVNS. V dropped 7 bases and J dropped 3 bases, with 15 bases sitting between them. The CDR3 has 15 residues. In nucleotides, the CDR3 is TGTGCCAGCACTGCGGGGACGGCCTACACCGGGGAGCTGTTTTTT. Translating it yields CASTAGTAYTGELFF.

This clonotype was counted ten times or more. The genes are TRBV6-5 and TRBJ1-1, with D perhaps TRBD1 (5 bases). V lost 6 bases, J lost 3 bases, and 14 bases lay in between. This CDR3 is built from 14 residues. The germline V gene encodes CDR1 MNHEY and CDR2 SVGAGI. CDR3 amino acids: CASRFPGRDTEAFF. CDR3 nucleotide sequence: TGTGCCAGCAGATTTCCGGGACGGGACACTGAAGCTTTCTTT.

This chain joins TRBV10-3 and TRBJ2-1; 12 bases are shared with TRBD1. The J segment lost 10 bases and the V segment lost 9 bases, leaving 4 bases of the junction unmatched. This CDR3 region has 12 residues. Germline CDR1 and CDR2: ENHRY and SYGVKD. The CDR3 coding sequence is TGTGCCATAGGGACAGGGGGCGCCGAGCAGTTCTTC. Translation: CAIGTGGAEQFF.

This clonotype was recorded at least ten times. The chain employs TRBV20-1 and TRBJ2-3; possibly TRBD1 for D (6 bases). The length of the CDR3 is 13 residues. V lost 6 bases, J lost 0 bases, and 10 bases lay in between. CDR1 is DFQATT, CDR2 SNEGSKA, per germline (reference sequence). This CDR3 reads CSAGQPSTDTQYF. CDR3 bases: TGCAGTGCAGGACAGCCCAGCACAGATACGCAGTATTTT.

This clonotype occurred many times. The chain combines TRBV20-1 with TRBJ2-3, with unresolved D. This CDR3 has 13 amino acids. V lost 5 bases and J 0 bases, leaving 9 bases between the germline ends. The V gene's germline CDR1 is DFQATT and CDR2 SNEGSKA (reference sequence). CDR3 DNA: TGCAGTGCTCTCCCCGATAGCACAGATACGCAGTATTTT. It specifies CSALPDSTDTQYF.

This clonotype occurred many times. The chain recombines TRBV20-1 with TRBJ2-3; a weak D match, TRBD2 (6 bases). CDR3 size: 16 residues. Germline CDR1 reads DFQATT; CDR2 reads SNEGSKA (reference sequence). V was trimmed by 6 bases and J by 0 bases, leaving 19 bases between them. Written as DNA, the CDR3 is TGCAGTGCCTCCCGACTAGAAGTCTTAAGCACAGATACGCAGTATTTT. Amino acid sequence: CSASRLEVLSTDTQYF.

This clonotype was recorded at least ten times. V is TRBV7-7 and J is TRBJ2-5; the D gene could be TRBD1 or TRBD2 (5 bases each). V was clipped by 4 bases and J by 5 bases, with 20 bases between them. This CDR3 has 16 residues. Germline V gives CDR1 SSHAT, CDR2 FNYEAQ (reference sequence). CDR3 sequence: CASSSDPVGVLETQYF. The CDR3 DNA is TGTGCCAGCAGCTCCGATCCGGTGGGGGTTCTGGAGACCCAGTACTTC.

This clonotype occurred many times. This rearrangement joins TRBV5-6 to TRBJ2-1, with TRBD1 identical over 7 bases. The ends lost 0 bases at V and 2 bases at J; junction bases unmatched: 2. Germline loops: CDR1 SGHDT, CDR2 YYEEEE. This CDR3 contains 15 residues. CDR3 DNA sequence: TGTGCCAGCAGCTTGGGACAGGGTCCCTACAATGAGCAGTTCTTC. Residues: CASSLGQGPYNEQFF.

The table lists this clonotype with many counts. The V call is TRBV9, the J call TRBJ2-7; the D is unclear. This CDR3 is 14 amino acids long. The ends were cut back, 4 bases at V and 0 bases at J, with 11 bases in the middle. CDR1 and CDR2 (germline): SGDLS, YYNGEE. CDR3 DNA: TGTGCCAGCAGCTCCGAACCGGGCTCCTACGAGCAGTACTTC. The encoded protein is CASSSEPGSYEQYF.

There are many counts of this clonotype. J is TRBJ1-5 and V is TRBV5-6; 9 positions match TRBD1. The ends lost 3 bases at V and 6 bases at J; junction bases unmatched: 4. The CDR3 spans 14 residues. Germline V lookup: CDR1 SGHDT, CDR2 YYEEEE. The CDR3 here is CASSYRGRIQPQHF. CDR3 coding DNA: TGTGCCAGCAGCTACAGGGGGCGCATTCAGCCCCAGCATTTT.

There are a few counts of this clonotype. The rearrangement links TRBV20-1 to TRBJ2-7; tentative D call: TRBD2 (6 bases). Germline CDR1 DFQATT, CDR2 SNEGSKA (reference sequence). V dropped 3 bases and J dropped 5 bases, with 11 bases sitting between them. This CDR3 is built from 12 residues. CDR3: CSASGSSDEQYV. In DNA form, the CDR3 reads TGCAGTGCTAGCGGGAGTAGTGACGAGCAGTACGTC.

This clonotype was seen many times. The chain carries TRBV10-3 and TRBJ2-5; TRBD2 aligns across 7 bases. V gave up 2 bases and J gave up 4 bases; unmatched junction bases: 16. This CDR3 is built from 18 residues. Germline assignment: CDR1 ENHRY and CDR2 SYGVKD. The CDR3 protein is CAISEAGRASVQRETQYF. The CDR3 DNA reads as TGTGCCATCAGTGAGGCGGGGAGGGCTAGCGTGCAGCGAGAGACCCAGTACTTC.

In this sample, this clonotype turned up many times. The chain carries TRBV5-1 and TRBJ1-1, with D unclear. In germline, CDR1 is SGHRS, CDR2 YFSETQ. V was shortened by 0 bases and J by 1 base, with 4 bases between the two germline ends. This CDR3 comprises 13 residues. Written as DNA, the CDR3 is TGCGCCAGCAGCTTGGCCACGAACACTGAAGCTTTCTTT. Its translation: CASSLATNTEAFF.

The V and J genes are TRBV7-2 and TRBJ2-7; no clear D gene. Trimming removed 5 bases from V and 0 bases from J, with 14 bases in between. CDR3 length: 15 residues. The germline V gene has CDR1 SGHTA and CDR2 FQGNSA. In nucleotides, the CDR3 is TGTGCCAGCAGCGAACGGCAGGCGGTCTCCTACGAGCAGTACTTC. Its protein is CASSERQAVSYEQYF.

This chain links TRBV7-2 with TRBJ2-7, with a possible D match to TRBD1 (7 bases). V lost 4 bases, J lost 5 bases, and 24 bases lay in between. Germline-derived CDR1 and CDR2 are SGHTA and FQGNSA. This CDR3 comprises 17 residues. The CDR3 reads CASSSGVLQGGWNEQYF. The CDR3 nucleotides read TGTGCCAGCAGCTCCGGGGTGCTTCAGGGGGGATGGAACGAGCAGTACTTC. Full variable domain (missing parts from reference TRBV7-2 and TRBJ2-7): GAGVSQSPSNKVTEKGKDVELRCDPISGHTALYWYRQSLGQGLEFLIYFQGNSAPDKSGLPSDRFSAERTGGSVSTLTIQRTQQEDSAVYLCASSSGVLQGGWNEQYFGPGTRLTVT.

The table lists this clonotype with many counts. The J gene is TRBJ2-1, the V gene TRBV10-3; the D gene is possibly TRBD1 (5 bases). V lost 1 base, J lost 7 bases, and 8 bases lay in between. Germline V CDR1 and CDR2: ENHRY, SYGVKD. CDR3 length equals 13 residues. The CDR3: CAISEYSGNEQFF. The DNA for the CDR3 is TGTGCCATCAGTGAGTACTCAGGGAATGAGCAGTTCTTC.

The chain combines TRBV5-1 with TRBJ2-3; 10 bases are shared with TRBD1. This CDR3 has 14 residues. Germline CDR1 reads SGHRS; CDR2 reads YFSETQ. V shed 3 bases and J 6 bases; nucleotides not matched to a gene: 4. The CDR3 sequence is CASSWTGGRDTQYF. The CDR3 bases are TGCGCCAGCAGCTGGACAGGGGGACGGGATACGCAGTATTTT.

The gene calls are TRBV7-2 and TRBJ2-1, with D possibly being TRBD2 (6 bases). The V end was cut by 2 bases, the J end by 6 bases, with 17 bases between. The CDR3 length is 16 residues. CDR1 and CDR2 from the germline V gene are SGHTA and FQGNSA. CDR3 region: CASSLSRDAGSNEQFF. In DNA, the CDR3 is TGTGCCAGCAGCTTATCTCGGGACGCGGGGAGCAATGAGCAGTTCTTC.

Many counts were recorded for this clonotype. V is TRBV6-2 or TRBV6-3 and J is TRBJ2-5, with D hard to call. V dropped 6 bases and J dropped 1 base, with 12 bases sitting between them. The CDR3 runs to 14 residues. Germline lookup yields CDR1 MNHEY and CDR2 SVGEGT. In DNA form, the CDR3 reads TGTGCCAGCAGCAACGCAGGTTTCCAAGAGACCCAGTACTTC. This encodes CASSNAGFQETQYF.

In its sample, this clonotype was seen many times. The V gene is TRBV20-1, the J gene TRBJ2-5; no clear D gene. Trimming pared 1 base from V and 3 bases from J, leaving 9 bases between. Looked up from germline, CDR1 is DFQATT and CDR2 is SNEGSKA (reference sequence). This CDR3 region has 13 residues. The CDR3 coding sequence is TGCAGTGCTAGAGTGGTAGGAGAAGAGACCCAGTACTTC. Residues: CSARVVGEETQYF.

This clonotype was observed a handful of times. The chain is built from TRBV20-1 and TRBJ1-6, with 9 bases that match TRBD1. V lost 1 base and J lost 7; bases outside the gene matches: 2. This CDR3 contains 14 residues. Germline V gene sequence: CDR1 DFQATT, CDR2 SNEGSKA (reference sequence). The CDR3 here is CSARGGQGNSPLHF. The CDR3 DNA is TGCAGTGCTAGAGGGGGACAGGGAAATTCACCCCTCCACTTT.